This T cell receptor beta chain was obtained from a study of vaccination effects on CD4 cells after COVID-19. Study details: Each well held 1.5 million to 2 million PBMC cultured with 8.5 to 10 ug/ml peptides and around 10 IU/ml IL-2. Study results and limitations: At late timepoints after vaccination, vaccine- and infection-induced clones shrank markedly.

Clones were read by immunoSEQ multiplex PCR, and TCRdb kept only the in-frame ones, dropping some. The data show more than 60,000 clones, 70% to 75% seen once. Investigators separated out CD4+ T cells once 10 days of culture had passed. Participants each got two BNT162b2 or mRNA-1273 vaccine doses. Having tested negative for nucleocapsid antibodies, the vaccine recipients showed no prior SARS-CoV-2 infection. For this clone: Its antigen remains unknown.

CDR1 and CDR2 from the germline V gene are LNHNV and YYDKDF (reference sequence). The CDR3 runs to 14 residues. The ends lost 5 bases at V and 8 bases at J; junction bases unmatched: 10. The chain employs TRBV15 and TRBJ1-1, with 8 bases that match TRBD1. This receptor was identified in a human donor who received a COVID-19 vaccine. Sample: CD4+ T cells from PBMCs cultured without peptide, taken after COVID-19 vaccination. As DNA, the CDR3 is TGTGCCACCAGCCGAAGACAGGGGAGTGTGGAAGCTTTCTTT. This sequence encodes CATSRRQGSVEAFF.